Each of the 17 T cell receptor beta chains below was sequenced from the same sample in a study of OX40 agonist ivuxolimab in advanced cancers. Only in-frame clones appear in the TCRdb table, and some are missing; sequencing was by immunoSEQ multiplex PCR. The table includes 20,000 to 30,000 clones, 60% to 85% detected once. The sequencing used CD4+ or CD8+ T cells sorted from blood, collected in a trial of the OX40 agonist ivuxolimab. These receptors came from an adult with an advanced solid tumor such as melanoma, head and neck, liver or kidney cancer.

The chain carries TRBV5-1 and TRBJ1-3; TRBD1 is a possible D gene (6 bases). CDR3 length: 14 amino acids. The V end was cut by 2 bases, the J end by 1 base, with 7 bases between. Germline-derived CDR1 and CDR2 are SGHRS and YFSETQ. This CDR3 is CASSLGGSGNTIYF. The CDR3 region has the DNA TGCGCCAGCAGCTTAGGGGGTTCTGGAAACACCATATATTTT.

This sequence joins TRBV7-9 and TRBJ2-7, with 11 positions matching TRBD1. J gave up 3 bases and V 4 bases, and 2 bases lay outside the gene matches. Germline V gene sequence: CDR1 SEHNR, CDR2 FQNEAQ (reference sequence). This CDR3 spans 14 amino acids. CDR3 loop: CASSWTGGHYEQYF. CDR3 coding DNA: TGTGCCAGCAGCTGGACAGGGGGCCACTACGAGCAGTACTTC.

The V call is TRBV7-9, the J call TRBJ2-3; D gene unclear. Germline V gene sequence: CDR1 SEHNR, CDR2 FQNEAQ (reference sequence). V was clipped by 1 base and J by 5 bases, with 10 bases between them. The CDR3 loop spans 14 amino acids. This CDR3 is CASSLDGEGDTQYF. In nucleotides, the CDR3 is TGTGCCAGCAGCTTAGATGGGGAAGGAGATACGCAGTATTTT.

The V and J genes are TRBV29-1 and TRBJ2-1, with a tentative D call TRBD2 (5 bases). The CDR3 consists of 14 residues. In germline, CDR1 is SQVTM, CDR2 ANQGSEA. V was shortened by 3 bases and J by 0 bases, with 9 bases between the two germline ends. CDR3 DNA sequence: TGCAGCGTTGATGGCGGGCCCTCCTACAATGAGCAGTTCTTC. Translation gives CSVDGGPSYNEQFF.

This sequence joins TRBV27 and TRBJ2-1; D gene uncertain. CDR3 size: 13 residues. CDR1 MNHEY and CDR2 SMNVEV come from the germline V gene (reference sequence). Trimming took 1 base from V and 9 from J, leaving 10 bases between them. CDR3 protein: CASSLLNRAEQFF. CDR3 DNA sequence: TGTGCCAGCAGTTTATTAAACCGGGCTGAGCAGTTCTTC.

This chain uses TRBV6-5 with TRBJ1-1; 7 nucleotides agree with TRBD1. This CDR3 is built from 13 residues. Germline V CDR1 and CDR2: MNHEY, SVGAGI. Unmatched junction bases numbered 5, after V lost 2 bases and J lost 8 bases. This CDR3 is CASSYTSDREAFF. The CDR3 DNA sequence: TGTGCCAGCAGTTACACCTCGGACAGGGAAGCTTTCTTT.

The genes are TRBV18 and TRBJ1-5, with a weak D call TRBD1 (6 bases). Between the trimmed V and J ends, which lost 2 bases and 7 bases, there was a span of 15 bases. The CDR3 consists of 15 residues. Germline loops: CDR1 KGHSH, CDR2 LQKENI. CDR3 in amino acids: CASSPFTGAEQPQHF. CDR3 in DNA: TGTGCCAGCTCACCATTCACGGGGGCAGAACAGCCCCAGCATTTT.

This sequence joins TRBV27 and TRBJ2-3; D remains ambiguous. This CDR3 spans 16 amino acids. Trimming took off 6 bases at V and 1 base at J, with 17 bases between the two ends. Germline V lookup: CDR1 MNHEY, CDR2 SMNVEV (reference sequence). In nucleotides, the CDR3 is TGTGCCAGCAGAACCGTAATGGGCCATCGCACAGATACGCAGTATTTT. Amino acids: CASRTVMGHRTDTQYF.

This chain uses TRBV5-4 with TRBJ2-1; 8 bases are shared with TRBD2. V shed 0 bases and J 7 bases; nucleotides not matched to a gene: 3. This CDR3 contains 14 residues. Looked up from germline, CDR1 is SGHNT and CDR2 is YYREEE (reference sequence). The chain's CDR3 is CASSLAGGENEQFF. CDR3 nucleotides: TGTGCCAGCAGCTTGGCGGGGGGGGAAAATGAGCAGTTCTTC. The full variable domain, in which reference TRBV5-4 and TRBJ2-1 provide the parts outside the CDR3, is ETGVTQSPTHLIKTRGQQVTLRCSSQSGHNTVSWYQQALGQGPQFIFQYYREEENGRGNFPPRFSGLQFPNYSSELNVNALELDDSALYLCASSLAGGENEQFFGPGTRLTVL.

This clone showed up just a few times. The gene calls are TRBV4-1 and TRBJ2-6; TRBD1 or TRBD2 may be the D gene (5 bases each). The V gene lost 3 bases and the J gene lost 1 base, with 25 bases spanning the gap. Germline V gene sequence: CDR1 MGHRA, CDR2 YSYEKL. CDR3 length: 21 residues. CDR3 DNA sequence: TGCGCCAGCAGCCATATGGGGGTAACGGGCGTCCTAACTTCTGGGGCCAACGTCCTGACTTTC. This encodes CASSHMGVTGVLTSGANVLTF.

This chain links TRBV30 with TRBJ2-2; 9 bases align to TRBD2. The CDR3 runs to 15 residues. CDR1 is GTSNPN, CDR2 SVGIG, per germline (reference sequence). The V gene end was trimmed by 5 bases and the J gene end by 7 bases; junction bases not matched to a gene: 11. DNA of the CDR3: TGTGCCTGGGCAGGGAGCGGGGGGCTGTTCGGGGAGCTGTTTTTT. Its translation: CAWAGSGGLFGELFF.

The gene calls are TRBV5-4 and TRBJ2-3, with D possibly TRBD1 on 6 matching bases. There are 15 residues in the CDR3. In germline, CDR1 is SGHNT, CDR2 YYREEE (reference sequence). Between the trimmed V and J ends, which lost 0 bases and 0 bases, there was a span of 8 bases. CDR3 sequence reads: CASSLGGPSTDTQYF. As DNA, the CDR3 is TGTGCCAGCAGCTTGGGGGGGCCCAGCACAGATACGCAGTATTTT. Combining the CDR3 with reference TRBV5-4 and TRBJ2-3 gives the whole variable domain ETGVTQSPTHLIKTRGQQVTLRCSSQSGHNTVSWYQQALGQGPQFIFQYYREEENGRGNFPPRFSGLQFPNYSSELNVNALELDDSALYLCASSLGGPSTDTQYFGPGTRLTVL.

The rearrangement uses TRBV21-1 and TRBJ2-7. TRBV21-1 is a pseudogene segment. The CDR3 contains 16 residues. The CDR3, as DNA: TGTGCCAGCAGCAAGGGACCCCAAGCCCTTTCCTACGAGCAGTACTTC. It specifies CASSKGPQALSYEQYF.

This clone was picked up one time. CDR3 protein: CASSGAGSGFTIYF. The CDR3 DNA is TGTGCCAGCAGCGGCGCGGGGTCCGGTTTCACCATATATTTT. This chain connects TRBV5-4 to TRBJ1-3, with D hard to call. CDR3 length: 14 residues. V was cut by 4 bases and J by 9 bases, with 17 bases left in between. CDR1 and CDR2 from the germline V gene are SGHNT and YYREEE (reference sequence). Drawing the rest from reference TRBV5-4 and TRBJ1-3, the complete variable domain is ETGVTQSPTHLIKTRGQQVTLRCSSQSGHNTVSWYQQALGQGPQFIFQYYREEENGRGNFPPRFSGLQFPNYSSELNVNALELDDSALYLCASSGAGSGFTIYFGEGSWLTVV.

The chain combines TRBV12-5 with TRBJ1-5; D might be TRBD1 (5 bases). The germline V gene encodes CDR1 LGHNT and CDR2 FRNRAP. Trimming shortened V by 2 bases and J by 1 base, and 9 bases separated the two germline ends. The CDR3 runs to 15 residues. The CDR3 here is CASGLYQGSNQPQHF. CDR3 sequence (DNA): TGTGCTAGTGGTTTGTATCAGGGCAGCAATCAGCCCCAGCATTTT.

The V and J genes are TRBV10-2 and TRBJ2-7, with D perhaps matching TRBD2 (6 bases). The CDR3 totals 16 residues. CDR1 is WSHSY and CDR2 is SAAADI in the germline V gene. The V end lost 6 bases, the J end lost 0 bases, and 18 bases lay between the germline ends. The DNA for the CDR3 is TGCGCCAGCAGCAGTGAACTTGCGGGGACCTCCTACGAGCAGTACTTC. This codes for CASSSELAGTSYEQYF.

CDR3 nucleotides: TGTGCCTGGGGGACTTCGGTAACTAATGAAAAACTGTTTTTT. As protein: CAWGTSVTNEKLFF. This rearrangement joins TRBV30 to TRBJ1-4; D might be TRBD1 (5 bases). The V end lost 5 bases, the J end lost 1 base, and 11 bases lay between the germline ends. The CDR3 sequence is 14 residues long. Looked up from germline, CDR1 is GTSNPN and CDR2 is SVGIG (reference sequence).